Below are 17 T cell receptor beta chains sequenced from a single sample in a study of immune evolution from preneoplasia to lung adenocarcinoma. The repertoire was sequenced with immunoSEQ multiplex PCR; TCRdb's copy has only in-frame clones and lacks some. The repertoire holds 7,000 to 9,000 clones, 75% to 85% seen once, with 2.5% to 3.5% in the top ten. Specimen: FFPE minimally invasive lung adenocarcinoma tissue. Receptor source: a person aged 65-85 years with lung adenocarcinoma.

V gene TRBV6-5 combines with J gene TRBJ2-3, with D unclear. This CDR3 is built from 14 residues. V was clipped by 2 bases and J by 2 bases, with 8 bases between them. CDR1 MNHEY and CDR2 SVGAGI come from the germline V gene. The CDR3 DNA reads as TGTGCCAGCAGTTACAGTGACCCCACAGATACGCAGTATTTT. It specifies CASSYSDPTDTQYF.

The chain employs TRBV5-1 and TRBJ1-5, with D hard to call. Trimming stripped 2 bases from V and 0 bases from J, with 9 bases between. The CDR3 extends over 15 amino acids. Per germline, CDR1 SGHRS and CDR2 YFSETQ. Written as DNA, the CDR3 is TGCGCCAGCAGCTTTAGGGTATATAGCAATCAGCCCCAGCATTTT. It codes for CASSFRVYSNQPQHF.

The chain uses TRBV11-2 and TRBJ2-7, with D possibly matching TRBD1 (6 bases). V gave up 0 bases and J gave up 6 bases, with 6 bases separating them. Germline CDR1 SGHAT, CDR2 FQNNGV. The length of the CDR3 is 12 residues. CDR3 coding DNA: TGTGCCAGCAGCTTAGAAGGGGGCGAGCAGTACTTC. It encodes CASSLEGGEQYF.

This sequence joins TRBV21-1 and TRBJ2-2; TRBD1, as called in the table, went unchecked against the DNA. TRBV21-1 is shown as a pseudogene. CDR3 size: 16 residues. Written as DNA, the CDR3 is TGTGCCAGCAGCAATGAAAGGGGAACGAACACCGGGGAGCTGTTTTTT. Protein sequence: CASSNERGTNTGELFF.

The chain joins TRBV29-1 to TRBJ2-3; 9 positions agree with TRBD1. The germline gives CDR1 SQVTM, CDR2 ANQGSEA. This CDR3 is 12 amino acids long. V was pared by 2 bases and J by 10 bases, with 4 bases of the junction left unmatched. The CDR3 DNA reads TGCAGCGTTGAACGGGACAGGGACGCGCAGTATTTT. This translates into CSVERDRDAQYF.

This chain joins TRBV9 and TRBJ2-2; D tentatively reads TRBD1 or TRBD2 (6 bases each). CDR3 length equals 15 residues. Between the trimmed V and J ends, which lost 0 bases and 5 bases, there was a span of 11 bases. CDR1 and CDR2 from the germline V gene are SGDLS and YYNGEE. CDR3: CASSVGQGRTGELFF. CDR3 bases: TGTGCCAGCAGCGTAGGGCAGGGGAGGACCGGGGAGCTGTTTTTT.

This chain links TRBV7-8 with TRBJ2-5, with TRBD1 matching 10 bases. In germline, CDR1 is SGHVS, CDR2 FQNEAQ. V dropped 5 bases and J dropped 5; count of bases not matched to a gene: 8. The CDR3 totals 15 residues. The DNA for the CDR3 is TGTGCCAGCAGCCTCCGGGACAGGGGTTGGGAGACCCAGTACTTC. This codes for CASSLRDRGWETQYF.

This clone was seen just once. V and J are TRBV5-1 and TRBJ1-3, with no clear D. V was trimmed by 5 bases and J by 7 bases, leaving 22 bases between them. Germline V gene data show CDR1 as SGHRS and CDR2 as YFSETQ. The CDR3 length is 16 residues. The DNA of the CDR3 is TGCGCCAGCAGACCCCAGCCTTATACCCCGGACAACACCATATATTTT. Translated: CASRPQPYTPDNTIYF. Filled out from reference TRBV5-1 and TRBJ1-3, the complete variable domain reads KAGVTQTPRYLIKTRGQQVTLSCSPISGHRSVSWYQQTPGQGLQFLFEYFSETQRNKGNFPGRFSGRQFSNSRSEMNVSTLELGDSALYLCASRPQPYTPDNTIYFGEGSWLTVV.

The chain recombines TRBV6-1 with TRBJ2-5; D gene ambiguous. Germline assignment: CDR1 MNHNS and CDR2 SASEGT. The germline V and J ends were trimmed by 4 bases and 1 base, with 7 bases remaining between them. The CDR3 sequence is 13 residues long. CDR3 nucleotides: TGTGCCAGCAGTGTCTTTAGCCAAGAGACCCAGTACTTC. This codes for CASSVFSQETQYF.

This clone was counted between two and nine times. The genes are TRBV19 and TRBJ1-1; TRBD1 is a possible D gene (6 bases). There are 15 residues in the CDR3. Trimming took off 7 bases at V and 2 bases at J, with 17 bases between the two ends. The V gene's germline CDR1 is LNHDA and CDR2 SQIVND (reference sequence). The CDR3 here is CASKVRGEGNTEAFF. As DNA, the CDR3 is TGTGCCAGTAAGGTGAGGGGGGAAGGCAACACTGAAGCTTTCTTT.

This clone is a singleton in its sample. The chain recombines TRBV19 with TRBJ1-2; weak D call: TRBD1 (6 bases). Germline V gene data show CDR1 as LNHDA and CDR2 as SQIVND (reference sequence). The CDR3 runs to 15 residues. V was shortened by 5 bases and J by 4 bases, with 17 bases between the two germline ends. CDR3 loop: CASSETGSQFYGYTF. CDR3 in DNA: TGTGCCAGTAGTGAAACAGGGTCTCAATTCTATGGCTACACCTTC.

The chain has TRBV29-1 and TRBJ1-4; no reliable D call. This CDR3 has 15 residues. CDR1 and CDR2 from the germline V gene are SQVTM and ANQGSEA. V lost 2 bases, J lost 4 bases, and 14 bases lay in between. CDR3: CSVELGGRYNEKLFF. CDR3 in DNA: TGCAGCGTTGAATTAGGAGGCCGGTATAATGAAAAACTGTTTTTT.

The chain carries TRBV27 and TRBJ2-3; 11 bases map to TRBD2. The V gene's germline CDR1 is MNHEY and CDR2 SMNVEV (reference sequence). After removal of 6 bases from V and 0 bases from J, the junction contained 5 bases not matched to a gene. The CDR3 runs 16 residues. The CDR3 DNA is TGTGCCAGCAGGCCGAGACTAGCGGGAAGCACAGATACGCAGTATTTT. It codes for CASRPRLAGSTDTQYF.

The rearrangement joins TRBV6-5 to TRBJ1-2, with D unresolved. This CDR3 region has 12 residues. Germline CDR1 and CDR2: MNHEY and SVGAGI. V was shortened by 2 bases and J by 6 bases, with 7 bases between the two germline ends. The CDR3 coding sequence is TGTGCCAGCAGTTACGCCGGAGATGGCTACACCTTC. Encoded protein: CASSYAGDGYTF.

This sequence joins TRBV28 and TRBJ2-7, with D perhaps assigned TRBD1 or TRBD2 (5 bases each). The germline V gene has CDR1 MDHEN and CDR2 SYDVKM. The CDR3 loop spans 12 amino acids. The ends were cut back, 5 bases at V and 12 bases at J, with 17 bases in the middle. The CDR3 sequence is CASSTGDLMLYF. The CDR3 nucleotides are TGTGCCAGCAGTACCGGGGACCTGATGCTGTACTTC.

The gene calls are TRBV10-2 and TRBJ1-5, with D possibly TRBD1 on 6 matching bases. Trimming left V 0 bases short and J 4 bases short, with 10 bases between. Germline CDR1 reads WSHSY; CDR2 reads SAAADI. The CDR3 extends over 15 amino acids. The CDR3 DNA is TGCGCCAGCAGTGAGTCGGGGACATTTAATCAGCCCCAGCATTTT. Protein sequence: CASSESGTFNQPQHF.

This CDR3 reads CASSDPGHTWGGYTF. CDR3 in DNA: TGCGCCAGCAGCGATCCCGGGCACACGTGGGGTGGCTACACCTTC. The chain joins TRBV5-1 to TRBJ1-2; D not resolved. V lost 4 bases, J lost 7 bases, and 20 bases lay in between. Germline V gives CDR1 SGHRS, CDR2 YFSETQ. The CDR3 has 15 amino acids. The entire variable domain, with the rest obtained from reference TRBV5-1 and TRBJ1-2, is as follows: KAGVTQTPRYLIKTRGQQVTLSCSPISGHRSVSWYQQTPGQGLQFLFEYFSETQRNKGNFPGRFSGRQFSNSRSEMNVSTLELGDSALYLCASSDPGHTWGGYTFGSGTRLTVV.